This T cell receptor (gamma chain) emerged from a study of Vδ1+ human thymocytes. Findings and caveats of the study: Highly polyclonal TRG and TRD repertoires with Gaussian CDR3 length distributions appeared in thymus. Unlike peripheral blood Vdelta1+ controls, thymic delta-chain sequences included 20% to 25% Vdelta2 and few Vdelta3.

Unmatched junction bases numbered 4, after V lost 0 bases and J lost 3 bases. The CDR3 runs to 15 residues. CDR1 and CDR2 from the germline V gene are EGSTGY and YDSYTSSV. Extracted RNA was reverse transcribed into cDNA. Pooled V-gene forward primers with one constant-region reverse primer generated the CDR3 amplicons by multiplex PCR. TCRdb re-analyzed the multiplex PCR reads via CATT. The sample shows about 22,000 gamma-chain clones, about 13% of them seen only once. With respect to this clone: What it binds is not known.

Sequenced input: Vdelta1+ gamma-delta thymocytes from the thymus. As for subset: FACS-sorted CD3+ TCRalphabeta- TCRVdelta1+ TCRVdelta2- thymocytes. This TCR derives from a child in the first two years of life who had congenital heart surgery. The chain joins TRGV4 to TRGJP2. As DNA, the CDR3 is TGTGCCACCTGGGATGGGCCGCGTAGTGATTGGATCAAGACGTTT. Its translation: CATWDGPRSDWIKTF.